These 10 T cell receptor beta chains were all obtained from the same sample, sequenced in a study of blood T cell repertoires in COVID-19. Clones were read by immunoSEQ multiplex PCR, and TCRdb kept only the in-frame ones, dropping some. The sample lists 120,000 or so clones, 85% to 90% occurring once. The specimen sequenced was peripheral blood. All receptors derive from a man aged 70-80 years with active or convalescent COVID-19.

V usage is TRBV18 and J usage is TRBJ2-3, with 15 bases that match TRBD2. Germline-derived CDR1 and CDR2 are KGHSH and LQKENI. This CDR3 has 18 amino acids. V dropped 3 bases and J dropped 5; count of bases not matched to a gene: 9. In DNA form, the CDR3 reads TGTGCCAGCTCACCCAACTTGGGACTAGCGGGAGGAAGAGATACGCAGTATTTT. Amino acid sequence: CASSPNLGLAGGRDTQYF.

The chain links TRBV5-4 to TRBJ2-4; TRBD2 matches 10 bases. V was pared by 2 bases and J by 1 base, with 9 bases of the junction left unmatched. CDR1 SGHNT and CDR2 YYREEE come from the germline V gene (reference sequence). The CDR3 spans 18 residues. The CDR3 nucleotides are TGTGCCAGCAGCTTTGGGACTAGCGACTTGACGGCCAAAAACATTCAGTACTTC. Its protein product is CASSFGTSDLTAKNIQYF.

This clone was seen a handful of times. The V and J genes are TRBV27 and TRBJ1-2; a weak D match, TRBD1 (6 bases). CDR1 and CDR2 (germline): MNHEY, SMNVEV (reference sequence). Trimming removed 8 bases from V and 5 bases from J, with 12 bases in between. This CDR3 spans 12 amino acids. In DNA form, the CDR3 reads TGTGCCAGCCGCACAGGGTATTATGGCTACACCTTC. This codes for CASRTGYYGYTF.

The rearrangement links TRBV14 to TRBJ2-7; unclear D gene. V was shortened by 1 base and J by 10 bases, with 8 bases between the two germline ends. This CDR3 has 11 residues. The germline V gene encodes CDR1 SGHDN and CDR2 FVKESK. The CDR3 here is CASSQGSQQYF. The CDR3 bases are TGTGCCAGCAGCCAAGGTTCCCAACAGTACTTC. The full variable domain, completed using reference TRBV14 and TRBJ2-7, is EAGVTQFPSHSVIEKGQTVTLRCDPISGHDNLYWYRRVMGKEIKFLLHFVKESKQDESGMPNNRFLAERTGGTYSTLKVQPAELEDSGVYFCASSQGSQQYFGPGTRLTVT.

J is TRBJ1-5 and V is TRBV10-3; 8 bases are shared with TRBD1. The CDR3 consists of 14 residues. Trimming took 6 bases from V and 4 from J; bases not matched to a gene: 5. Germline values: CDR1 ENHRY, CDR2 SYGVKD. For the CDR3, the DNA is TGTGCCATCAGGGGGACAGGCCAGAATCAGCCCCAGCATTTT. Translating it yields CAIRGTGQNQPQHF.

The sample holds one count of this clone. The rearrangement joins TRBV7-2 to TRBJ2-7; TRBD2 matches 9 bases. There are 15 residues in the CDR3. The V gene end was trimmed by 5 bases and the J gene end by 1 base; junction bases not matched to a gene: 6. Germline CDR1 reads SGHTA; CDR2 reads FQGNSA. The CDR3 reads CASSRISGGSYEQYF. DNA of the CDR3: TGTGCCAGCAGCAGAATTAGCGGGGGATCCTACGAGCAGTACTTC.

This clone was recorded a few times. This CDR3 is CATSDAGQTAKNIQYF. The CDR3 nucleotides are TGTGCCACCAGTGATGCTGGACAGACAGCCAAAAACATTCAGTACTTC. This chain joins TRBV24-1 and TRBJ2-4, with a weak D call TRBD1 (6 bases). Germline V gene data show CDR1 as KGHDR and CDR2 as SFDVKD. There are 16 residues in the CDR3. The germline V and J ends were trimmed by 3 bases and 0 bases, with 11 bases remaining between them.

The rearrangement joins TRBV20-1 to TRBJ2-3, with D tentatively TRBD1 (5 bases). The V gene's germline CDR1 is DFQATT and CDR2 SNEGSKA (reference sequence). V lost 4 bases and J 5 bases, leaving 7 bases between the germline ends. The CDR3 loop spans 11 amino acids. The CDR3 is CSAIQGDTQYF. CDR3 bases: TGCAGTGCTATTCAGGGAGATACGCAGTATTTT.

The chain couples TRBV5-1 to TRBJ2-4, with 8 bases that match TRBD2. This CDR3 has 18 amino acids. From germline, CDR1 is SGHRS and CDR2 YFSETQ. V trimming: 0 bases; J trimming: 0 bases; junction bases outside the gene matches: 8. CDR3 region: CASSLGGSGNIAKNIQYF. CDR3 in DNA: TGCGCCAGCAGCTTGGGAGGTAGCGGGAATATAGCCAAAAACATTCAGTACTTC.

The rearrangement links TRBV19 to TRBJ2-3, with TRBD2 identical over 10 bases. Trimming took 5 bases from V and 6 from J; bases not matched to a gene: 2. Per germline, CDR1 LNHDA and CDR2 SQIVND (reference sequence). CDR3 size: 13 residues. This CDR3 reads CASSSTSGDTQYF. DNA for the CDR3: TGTGCCAGTAGTTCGACTAGCGGGGATACGCAGTATTTT. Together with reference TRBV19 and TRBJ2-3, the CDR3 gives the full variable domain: DGGITQSPKYLFRKEGQNVTLSCEQNLNHDAMYWYRQDPGQGLRLIYYSQIVNDFQKGDIAEGYSVSREKKESFPLTVTSAQKNPTAFYLCASSSTSGDTQYFGPGTRLTVL.